Reported below is one T cell receptor beta chain. PBMCs were obtained from about 10 ml fresh peripheral blood. With 6 bases removed from V and 5 bases from J, the gap between germline ends came to 10 bases. CDR3 length equals 12 residues. CDR1 MNHNS and CDR2 SASEGT come from the germline V gene. This entry is derived from a study of T cells in Graves' hyperthyroidism and ophthalmopathy. The investigators amplified TCR beta CDR3 regions from RNA transcripts. Primed by the HTBI set, a first-round RT-PCR was run on the TCR CDR3. TCRdb reprocessed the multiplex PCR reads via MiXCR and lists one record per CDR3 protein. The data show hundreds of thousands of distinct CDR3 sequences, over 15% seen once.

The source of this sequence is a woman aged 18-29 years with Graves' hyperthyroidism. The gene calls are TRBV6-1 and TRBJ1-2; D not resolved. The sample comprised blood. CDR3 coding DNA: TGTGCCAGCAGCCGACCGGGGTATGGCTACACCTTC. Amino acids: CASSRPGYGYTF.